A single sample is the source of the 31 T cell receptor beta chains below, sequenced in a study of T cells in Graves' hyperthyroidism and ophthalmopathy. TCR beta CDR3 region amplification was performed from RNA transcripts. TCR CDR3 regions were first amplified by RT-PCR with HTBI primers. TCRdb redid the calling of the multiplex PCR reads with MiXCR, one entry per CDR3 protein. The profile shows 300,000 to 350,000 distinct CDR3 sequences, about 21% of them singletons. The sample taken for sequencing was blood. These receptors all come from a woman in her fifties or sixties with Graves' hyperthyroidism.

At least ten counts were recorded for this clonotype. The rearrangement links TRBV10-1 to TRBJ2-5; the D gene could be TRBD1 or TRBD2 (5 bases each). Germline assignment: CDR1 WNHNN and CDR2 SYGVQD (reference sequence). CDR3 size: 14 residues. Trimming took 6 bases from V and 5 from J, leaving 16 bases between them. CDR3 DNA: TGCGCCAGCAGCGCCCTCCCCGGGACGGAGACCCAGTACTTC. This encodes CASSALPGTETQYF.

This clonotype was detected ten times or more. The rearrangement links TRBV20-1 to TRBJ2-1; TRBD1 matches 7 bases. Germline V lookup: CDR1 DFQATT, CDR2 SNEGSKA (reference sequence). The CDR3 has 12 residues. V lost 8 bases and J lost 5; bases outside the gene matches: 6. CDR3 in amino acids: CSTDRADNEQFF. CDR3 nucleotides: TGCAGTACCGACAGGGCCGACAATGAGCAGTTCTTC.

In this sample, this clonotype turned up many times. The chain recombines TRBV10-3 with TRBJ2-7, with 11 bases fitting TRBD2. Germline-derived CDR1 and CDR2 are ENHRY and SYGVKD. This CDR3 comprises 15 residues. V shed 4 bases and J 7 bases; nucleotides not matched to a gene: 9. The CDR3 sequence is CAISVTSGSPWEQYF. The CDR3, as DNA: TGTGCCATCAGTGTTACTAGCGGGAGTCCGTGGGAGCAGTACTTC.

This clonotype was observed at least ten times. The chain joins TRBV18 to TRBJ1-1; tentatively, D is TRBD1 (6 bases). The CDR3 runs to 15 residues. The germline V gene encodes CDR1 KGHSH and CDR2 LQKENI. Trimming removed 6 bases at V and 1 base at J, with 15 bases between. CDR3 residues: CASSPGGQRNTEAFF. CDR3 DNA sequence: TGTGCCAGCTCGCCCGGTGGACAGAGGAACACTGAAGCTTTCTTT.

This clonotype was seen ten or more times. The V and J genes are TRBV12-3 or TRBV12-4 and TRBJ2-1; 7 bases are shared with TRBD1. V lost 6 bases to trimming and J lost 7 bases; unmatched junction nucleotides: 12. The CDR3 is made up of 15 amino acids. The CDR3 region is CASSSTGSGLNEQFF. CDR3 sequence (DNA): TGTGCCAGCAGCTCGACAGGGTCTGGGTTGAATGAGCAGTTCTTC.

This clonotype appeared many times. This chain uses TRBV10-3 with TRBJ2-6; TRBD1 is a possible D gene (6 bases). The CDR3 length is 17 residues. Germline V lookup: CDR1 ENHRY, CDR2 SYGVKD. Trimming removed 6 bases at V and 0 bases at J, with 15 bases between. CDR3 residues: CAISQGHSTSGANVLTF. In DNA form, the CDR3 reads TGTGCCATCAGCCAGGGACATAGCACCTCTGGGGCCAACGTCCTGACTTTC.

At least ten counts were recorded for this clonotype. This sequence joins TRBV6-1 and TRBJ2-7, with D perhaps matching TRBD1 or TRBD2 (5 bases each). The germline CDR1 and CDR2 sequences are MNHNS and SASEGT. The CDR3 is 13 amino acids. The germline V and J ends were trimmed by 6 bases and 9 bases, with 18 bases remaining between them. CDR3: CASRGPNYERQYF. The CDR3 DNA sequence: TGTGCCAGCAGGGGACCAAACTACGAGCGGCAGTACTTC.

The V call is TRBV2, the J call TRBJ1-4; 8 bases are a match to TRBD1. J was trimmed by 2 bases and V by 5 bases; bases with no gene match: 1. The CDR3 extends over 14 amino acids. In germline, CDR1 is SNHLY, CDR2 FYNNEI. CDR3 nucleotide sequence: TGTGCCAGCAGTTGGGACAGGACTAATGAAAAACTGTTTTTT. Its protein is CASSWDRTNEKLFF.

This clonotype has only a few counts. Sequence at one end of the junction differs from germline and may be a read error. The chain uses TRBV7-9 and TRBJ1-1; D is uncertain. CDR3 length equals 15 residues. Germline lookup yields CDR1 SEHNR and CDR2 FQNEAQ (reference sequence). The CDR3 region is CASSYRRAPNTEASF. The CDR3 DNA reads as TGTGCCAGCAGCTATCGCCGGGCCCCGAACACTGAAGCTTCCTTT.

The V gene is TRBV20-1, the J gene TRBJ2-7; D gene unclear. This CDR3 is 15 amino acids long. Trimming took off 2 bases at V and 0 bases at J, with 14 bases between the two ends. Germline loops: CDR1 DFQATT, CDR2 SNEGSKA (reference sequence). The CDR3 sequence is CSARMFGRSSYEQYF. The CDR3 nucleotides read TGCAGTGCTAGAATGTTTGGACGTAGCTCCTACGAGCAGTACTTC.

This clonotype was recorded many times. The chain couples TRBV7-6 to TRBJ1-6, with 9 bases identical to TRBD1. The CDR3 loop spans 15 amino acids. V dropped 4 bases and J dropped 6; count of bases not matched to a gene: 4. Germline-derived CDR1 and CDR2 are SGHVS and FNYEAQ. This CDR3 is CASSSGQGGNSPLHF. CDR3 sequence (DNA): TGTGCCAGCAGCTCGGGACAGGGCGGTAATTCACCCCTCCACTTT.

This clonotype was found many times. This chain uses TRBV6-4 with TRBJ2-2; D could derive from TRBD1 or TRBD2 (5 bases each). V was pared by 8 bases and J by 6 bases, with 13 bases between. The CDR3 contains 13 residues. Germline CDR1 and CDR2: MRHNA and SNTAGT. The DNA for the CDR3 is TGTGCCAGCGGTGGGGACGACTCCGGGGAGCTGTTTTTT. Protein sequence: CASGGDDSGELFF.

The rearrangement joins TRBV7-8 to TRBJ1-5; 11 bases agree with TRBD1. The V gene end was trimmed by 5 bases and the J gene end by 6 bases; junction bases not matched to a gene: 6. Per germline, CDR1 SGHVS and CDR2 FQNEAQ. This CDR3 has 15 amino acids. This chain's CDR3 is CASSVGTGGFQPQHF. The CDR3 DNA sequence: TGTGCCAGCAGCGTGGGGACAGGGGGTTTTCAGCCCCAGCATTTT.

The V and J genes are TRBV28 and TRBJ2-3, with 9 positions matching TRBD2. The CDR3 extends over 14 amino acids. The germline V gene encodes CDR1 MDHEN and CDR2 SYDVKM. V shed 7 bases, J shed 5 bases, and the junction held 7 bases outside the gene matches. The CDR3 region has the DNA TGTGCCAGCAACCTTAGCGGGAGTGGAGATACGCAGTATTTT. This translates into CASNLSGSGDTQYF.

This clonotype was seen a handful of times. A much larger clone differs by one base, so this may be a read error. The chain has TRBV7-8 and TRBJ1-2; perhaps TRBD1 as D (5 bases). The V and J ends lost 3 bases and 4 bases respectively, with 9 bases between them. From germline, CDR1 is SGHVS and CDR2 FQNEAQ. This CDR3 spans 13 amino acids. DNA of the CDR3: TGTGCCAGCAGCTTGGGGACCAGCTATGGCTACACCTTC. Translated: CASSLGTSYGYTF.

This clonotype appeared many times. This chain joins TRBV2 and TRBJ2-1; D may be TRBD1 (5 bases). CDR1 and CDR2 (germline): SNHLY, FYNNEI. This CDR3 region has 12 residues. V was pared by 5 bases and J by 8 bases, with 10 bases between. The CDR3 is CASSTGEDEQFF. CDR3 coding DNA: TGTGCCAGCAGTACAGGAGAAGATGAGCAGTTCTTC.

This clonotype was recorded many times. This rearrangement joins TRBV7-3 to TRBJ1-6; D perhaps matches TRBD1 (5 bases). CDR3 length: 14 amino acids. The V end lost 4 bases, the J end lost 7 bases, and 11 bases lay between the germline ends. CDR1 is SGHTA, CDR2 FQGTGA, per germline. Here the CDR3 DNA reads TGTGCCAGCAGCTGGGGGTCGGGGAATTCACCCCTCCACTTT. Translating it yields CASSWGSGNSPLHF. Full variable domain (missing parts from reference TRBV7-3 and TRBJ1-6): GAGVSQTPSNKVTEKGKYVELRCDPISGHTALYWYRQSLGQGPEFLIYFQGTGAADDSGLPNDRFFAVRPEGSVSTLKIQRTERGDSAVYLCASSWGSGNSPLHFGNGTRLTVT.

This clonotype was counted ten times or more. The chain recombines TRBV6-1 with TRBJ1-2; 10 bases are a match to TRBD1. V trimming: 6 bases; J trimming: 2 bases; junction bases outside the gene matches: 6. Germline lookup yields CDR1 MNHNS and CDR2 SASEGT. This CDR3 comprises 15 residues. The CDR3 DNA reads TGTGCCAGCAGGACAATGACAGGGGGCAACTATGGCTACACCTTC. This translates into CASRTMTGGNYGYTF.

Ten or more counts support this clonotype. The chain uses TRBV7-9 and TRBJ2-7; D is uncertain. V shed 3 bases and J shed 3 bases, with 6 bases lying between them. Germline V gene lookup returns CDR1 SEHNR and CDR2 FQNEAQ (reference sequence). This CDR3 is built from 12 residues. The CDR3 here is CASSFELYEQYF. The CDR3 DNA is TGTGCCAGCAGCTTCGAGCTCTACGAGCAGTACTTC. The full variable domain, completed using reference TRBV7-9 and TRBJ2-7, is DTGVSQNPRHKITKRGQNVTFRCDPISEHNRLYWYRQTLGQGPEFLTYFQNEAQLEKSRLLSDRFSAERPKGSFSTLEIQRTEQGDSAMYLCASSFELYEQYFGPGTRLTVT.

This clonotype was observed many times. This chain links TRBV20-1 with TRBJ2-7, with D tentatively TRBD1 (6 bases). The V gene's germline CDR1 is DFQATT and CDR2 SNEGSKA (reference sequence). V was shortened by 5 bases and J by 1 base, with 15 bases between the two germline ends. This CDR3 region has 14 residues. In DNA, the CDR3 is TGCAGTGCTGGCGACCTACAGGGTTCCTACGAGCAGTACTTC. Encoded protein: CSAGDLQGSYEQYF.

In this sample, this clonotype turned up a few times. The gene calls are TRBV20-1 and TRBJ2-1; no reliable D call. Germline CDR1 and CDR2: DFQATT and SNEGSKA (reference sequence). The CDR3 consists of 12 residues. The V gene lost 3 bases and the J gene lost 6 bases, with 9 bases spanning the gap. CDR3 in amino acids: CSASGLLNEQFF. CDR3 nucleotide sequence: TGCAGTGCTAGCGGGCTCCTCAATGAGCAGTTCTTC.

The chain recombines TRBV27 with TRBJ2-1; 10 bases match TRBD2. The germline gives CDR1 MNHEY, CDR2 SMNVEV (reference sequence). The CDR3 loop spans 18 amino acids. Trimming took 0 bases from V and 6 from J; bases not matched to a gene: 11. CDR3 nucleotide sequence: TGTGCCAGCAGTTTATCCCCGCCGGGACTAGCGATTGGCAATGAGCAGTTCTTC. This encodes CASSLSPPGLAIGNEQFF.

In its sample, this clonotype was seen many times. The V gene is TRBV5-1, the J gene TRBJ1-2; D perhaps matches TRBD1 (6 bases). V was pared by 4 bases and J by 4 bases, with 11 bases between. This CDR3 has 13 residues. Germline values: CDR1 SGHRS, CDR2 YFSETQ. CDR3 sequence reads: CASSPQGSYGYTF. CDR3 DNA sequence: TGCGCCAGCAGCCCGCAGGGGAGCTATGGCTACACCTTC.

This clonotype was detected many times. J is TRBJ2-5 and V is TRBV20-1; the D is unclear. Looked up from germline, CDR1 is DFQATT and CDR2 is SNEGSKA (reference sequence). The CDR3 length is 14 residues. V was clipped by 4 bases and J by 5 bases, with 17 bases between them. Here the CDR3 DNA reads TGCAGTGCTACGGCGGCAACTTCCCGGGAGACCCAGTACTTC. This gives the protein CSATAATSRETQYF.

The table lists this clonotype with a count of one. The chain employs TRBV20-1 and TRBJ2-5, with 8 nucleotides matching TRBD2. The CDR3 sequence is 13 residues long. J was trimmed by 5 bases and V by 5 bases; bases with no gene match: 7. Germline V CDR1 and CDR2: DFQATT, SNEGSKA (reference sequence). In nucleotides, the CDR3 is TGCAGTGCTCCAAGGACTAGCCGGGAGACCCAGTACTTC. Its protein is CSAPRTSRETQYF.

The genes are TRBV20-1 and TRBJ1-2; TRBD1 aligns across 9 bases. After removal of 3 bases from V and 5 bases from J, the junction contained 4 bases not matched to a gene. This CDR3 has 13 residues. Germline assignment: CDR1 DFQATT and CDR2 SNEGSKA (reference sequence). The DNA for the CDR3 is TGCAGTGCTAGGGTGGACAGGGGTTATGGCTACACCTTC. It encodes CSARVDRGYGYTF.

The rearrangement joins TRBV11-3 to TRBJ2-5, with D unclear. Germline CDR1 reads SGHNT; CDR2 reads YENEEA. There are 13 residues in the CDR3. Trimming stripped 10 bases from V and 1 base from J, with 13 bases between. CDR3 sequence reads: CATAQSSQETQYF. The DNA for the CDR3 is TGTGCCACCGCGCAATCCTCCCAAGAGACCCAGTACTTC.

A note on this clonotype: This may be a read error, as it is one base from a much larger clone. The chain has TRBV2 and TRBJ1-1; a possible D gene is TRBD1 (5 bases). The CDR3 spans 12 residues. In germline, CDR1 is SNHLY, CDR2 FYNNEI. With 11 bases removed from V and 1 base from J, the gap between germline ends came to 11 bases. CDR3 sequence (DNA): TGTGCCTGGACATGGGCGAACACTGAAGCTTTCTTT. Amino acids: CAWTWANTEAFF. Full variable domain (remainder filled in from reference TRBV2 and TRBJ1-1): EPEVTQTPSHQVTQMGQEVILRCVPISNHLYFYWYRQILGQKVEFLVSFYNNEISEKSEIFDDQFSVERPDGSNFTLKIRSTKLEDSAMYFCAWTWANTEAFFGQGTRLTVV.

The table lists this clonotype with many counts. V is TRBV3-1 and J is TRBJ1-6, with unresolved D. This CDR3 spans 13 amino acids. CDR1 is LGHDT and CDR2 is YNNKEL in the germline V gene (reference sequence). Trimming took off 1 base at V and 12 bases at J, with 10 bases between the two ends. Here the CDR3 DNA reads TGTGCCAGCAGCCAAGTCGAAATGGGACCCCTCCACTTT. Amino acid sequence: CASSQVEMGPLHF.

Many counts were recorded for this clonotype. This chain links TRBV6-1 with TRBJ1-5; D is perhaps TRBD1 (6 bases). CDR3 length: 15 residues. Germline CDR1 is MNHNS and CDR2 is SASEGT. Trimming cost V 0 bases and J 5 bases, with 11 bases left between them. CDR3 nucleotides: TGTGCCAGCAGTGAAGCGGGGGGGGCTTATCAGCCCCAGCATTTT. Its protein product is CASSEAGGAYQPQHF.

Ten or more counts support this clonotype. The chain joins TRBV30 to TRBJ2-6; D is unclear. V gave up 1 base and J gave up 1 base, with 5 bases separating them. The CDR3 totals 14 residues. CDR1 GTSNPN and CDR2 SVGIG come from the germline V gene (reference sequence). CDR3 coding DNA: TGTGCCTGGAGTGACGTATCTGGGGCCAACGTCCTGACTTTC. Its translation is CAWSDVSGANVLTF.